The sequence of this TCR beta chain was determined in a study of blood T cell repertoires in COVID-19. The wider study: Samples taken during acute and convalescent COVID-19 were collected in the United States, Italy and Spain.

Per the authors' pipeline: Estimates of nucleated cell counts were drawn from the amplification of reference gene primers. Repertoires were generated with immunoSEQ multiplex PCR, while TCRdb's copy carries only in-frame clones and drops some. The DNA gave D and trimming, while V, J and clone size come from that table. The sample has 200,000 to 250,000 clones, about 80% seen once. CDR1 and CDR2 (germline): MGHRA, YSYEKL. CDR3 length: 16 amino acids. V was trimmed by 1 base and J by 1 base, leaving 11 bases between them. The chain has TRBV4-1 and TRBJ2-1, with D hard to call. This clonotype originated in a man at least 80 years old with acute or convalescent COVID-19. The sequenced material came from peripheral blood. The CDR3 here is CASSQGSHGSYNEQFF. CDR3 nucleotide sequence: TGCGCCAGCAGCCAAGGGAGCCACGGATCCTACAATGAGCAGTTCTTC.